This T cell receptor beta chain was found in a study of long-term antiretroviral therapy in people with HIV. Study outcomes and limitations: ART adherence, viral resistance and therapy changes went undocumented. Gathering of blood took place between about 2003 and 2017, possibly under older ART regimens.

Details on this clone: As yet, its antigen is unknown.

Trimming pared 4 bases from V and 13 bases from J, leaving 16 bases between. The V gene's germline CDR1 is LNHDA and CDR2 SQIVND (reference sequence). This CDR3 has 13 amino acids. They ran version v3.0 of the immunoSEQ assay at survey level. Per sample, sequencing targeted about 35,000-55,000 T-cell genomes. Only in-frame clones appear in the TCRdb table, and some are missing; sequencing was by immunoSEQ multiplex PCR. The sample includes 20,000 to 30,000 clones, around 80% of them seen just once. This TCR was sampled from a woman aged 40 to 50 with HIV. This chain links TRBV19 with TRBJ1-4, with D maybe TRBD1 (5 bases). Sequenced here: unsorted PBMCs, sampled 1.2 years after starting antiretroviral therapy. The CDR3 here is CASSNPGVLRLFF. The CDR3 nucleotides read TGTGCCAGTAGTAACCCGGGGGTATTACGACTGTTTTTT. Supplemented by reference TRBV19 and TRBJ1-4, the full variable domain reads DGGITQSPKYLFRKEGQNVTLSCEQNLNHDAMYWYRQDPGQGLRLIYYSQIVNDFQKGDIAEGYSVSREKKESFPLTVTSAQKNPTAFYLCASSNPGVLRLFFGSGTQLSVL.